The 20 T cell receptor beta chains reported below all come from one sample, sequenced in a study of Siglec-9 on CD8 T cells in melanoma. This table comes from immunoSEQ multiplex PCR, and its TCRdb copy is limited to in-frame clones, with some not included. The table has 25,000 to 35,000 clones, approximately 80% seen once. The sequencing input was Siglec-9- CD8+ T cells sorted from blood. The receptors here all came from a human donor in good health.

The V and J genes are TRBV5-8 and TRBJ1-5; D gene ambiguous. CDR1 is SGHTS, CDR2 YDEGEE, per germline. Trimming left V 0 bases short and J 6 bases short, with 7 bases between. The CDR3 runs to 13 residues. CDR3 residues: CASSLGGGQPQHF. In DNA form, the CDR3 reads TGTGCCAGCAGCTTGGGGGGTGGTCAGCCCCAGCATTTT.

The CDR3 protein is CASSLGRSGSAYEQFF. The CDR3 DNA is TGTGCCAGCAGCTTAGGCCGGTCAGGCAGTGCGTATGAGCAGTTCTTC. The chain uses TRBV13 and TRBJ2-1; D gene uncertain. Germline CDR1 and CDR2: PRHDT and FYEKMQ (reference sequence). V lost 0 bases and J lost 8, with 17 bases in between. This CDR3 spans 16 amino acids.

The chain couples TRBV18 to TRBJ2-3, with 11 positions matching TRBD2. J lost 2 bases, V lost 3 bases, and 7 bases had no gene match. The CDR3 contains 17 residues. From germline, CDR1 is KGHSH and CDR2 LQKENI. The CDR3 sequence: CASSPALAGGPTDTQYF. The DNA of the CDR3 is TGTGCCAGCTCACCGGCTCTAGCGGGAGGTCCCACAGATACGCAGTATTTT. Full variable domain (outside the CDR3, taken from reference TRBV18 and TRBJ2-3): NAGVMQNPRHLVRRRGQEARLRCSPMKGHSHVYWYRQLPEEGLKFMVYLQKENIIDESGMPKERFSAEFPKEGPSILRIQQVVRGDSAAYFCASSPALAGGPTDTQYFGPGTRLTVL.

The gene calls are TRBV9 and TRBJ2-1; D remains unclear. V was shortened by 1 base and J by 8 bases, with 16 bases between the two germline ends. Germline assignment: CDR1 SGDLS and CDR2 YYNGEE. The CDR3 extends over 15 amino acids. CDR3 nucleotide sequence: TGTGCCAGCAGCGTATCTCAGCCCCTTATAGATGAGCAGTTCTTC. Its translation is CASSVSQPLIDEQFF.

The chain joins TRBV11-2 to TRBJ1-6, with D unresolved. Trimming removed 2 bases at V and 7 bases at J, with 3 bases between. Germline-derived CDR1 and CDR2 are SGHAT and FQNNGV. CDR3 length: 12 residues. CDR3 DNA: TGTGCCAGCAGCTTAAGCAATTCACCCCTCCACTTT. Translating gives CASSLSNSPLHF.

Judged by abundance, this clone is medium-sized. This chain links TRBV28 with TRBJ1-1, with 8 bases aligning to TRBD1. Losses at the gene ends were 0 bases for V and 5 bases for J; bases not matched to a gene: 8. CDR1 is MDHEN and CDR2 is SYDVKM in the germline V gene. This CDR3 contains 16 residues. The CDR3 here is CASSLWVRGLWTEAFF. The CDR3 bases are TGTGCCAGCAGTTTATGGGTCAGGGGGCTGTGGACTGAAGCTTTCTTT.

The rearrangement joins TRBV6-5 to TRBJ1-1, with D perhaps TRBD1 (6 bases). The germline V gene has CDR1 MNHEY and CDR2 SVGAGI. Trimming cost V 10 bases and J 1 base, with 10 bases left between them. The CDR3 consists of 12 residues. CDR3 region: CATVQGNTEAFF. In DNA, the CDR3 is TGTGCCACCGTACAGGGGAACACTGAAGCTTTCTTT.

J is TRBJ2-7 and V is TRBV11-2; either TRBD1 or TRBD2 may supply D (5 bases each). Germline V gives CDR1 SGHAT, CDR2 FQNNGV. V shed 5 bases and J shed 3 bases, with 17 bases lying between them. CDR3 length equals 15 residues. This chain's CDR3 is CASSMNRDHNYEQYV. DNA of the CDR3: TGTGCCAGCAGCATGAACCGGGACCATAACTACGAGCAGTACGTC.

The CDR3 spells CASRTRDSPDTEAFF. The CDR3 coding sequence is TGTGCCAGCAGGACTCGGGACAGTCCGGACACTGAAGCTTTCTTT. This sequence joins TRBV21-1 and TRBJ1-1; TRBD1, the table's D call, was not compared with the DNA. TRBV21-1 is a pseudogene locus. The CDR3 sequence is 15 residues long.

The rearrangement links TRBV7-3 to TRBJ2-1, with TRBD2 matching 8 bases. J was trimmed by 1 base and V by 2 bases; bases with no gene match: 4. Germline assignment: CDR1 SGHTA and CDR2 FQGTGA. The CDR3 consists of 16 residues. The CDR3 DNA is TGTGCCAGCAGCTTAGGAGCGGGGGTTTCCTACAATGAGCAGTTCTTC. It encodes CASSLGAGVSYNEQFF.

This clone was recorded a few times. The chain couples TRBV2 to TRBJ1-4; D ambiguous. The CDR3 covers 16 residues. Trimming removed 3 bases from V and 1 base from J, with 12 bases in between. Germline V gene lookup returns CDR1 SNHLY and CDR2 FYNNEI. The DNA of the CDR3 is TGTGCCAGCAGTGATGTTCGGACTGAAACTAATGAAAAACTGTTTTTT. It encodes CASSDVRTETNEKLFF.

The chain combines TRBV7-3 with TRBJ2-7; weak D call: TRBD2 (5 bases). V was trimmed by 5 bases and J by 0 bases, leaving 11 bases between them. Germline V gives CDR1 SGHTA, CDR2 FQGTGA. This CDR3 has 14 amino acids. DNA for the CDR3: TGTGCCAGCAGCCCCACCGGGAACTCCTACGAGCAGTACTTC. Encoded protein: CASSPTGNSYEQYF.

The chain joins TRBV7-3 to TRBJ2-3, with unresolved D. Between the trimmed V and J ends, which lost 2 bases and 0 bases, there was a span of 12 bases. The CDR3 covers 16 residues. From germline, CDR1 is SGHTA and CDR2 FQGTGA. The CDR3 here is CASSLGYAQSTDTQYF. CDR3 sequence (DNA): TGTGCCAGCAGCTTAGGGTATGCGCAGAGCACAGATACGCAGTATTTT.

Here the CDR3 DNA reads TGTGCCAGCAGTGAATCCGTGGGGAATCCCCAGCATTTT. This gives the protein CASSESVGNPQHF. The chain uses TRBV6-1 and TRBJ1-5; the D is unclear. CDR3 size: 13 residues. V gave up 2 bases and J gave up 10 bases, with 12 bases separating them. Germline V gives CDR1 MNHNS, CDR2 SASEGT.

The chain couples TRBV5-1 to TRBJ2-7; 7 bases line up with TRBD1. V lost 0 bases to trimming and J lost 3 bases; unmatched junction nucleotides: 6. The CDR3 is 15 residues long. The germline CDR1 and CDR2 sequences are SGHRS and YFSETQ. The CDR3 sequence is CASSLASYRGYEQYF. The CDR3 DNA sequence: TGCGCCAGCAGCTTGGCCAGTTACAGGGGCTACGAGCAGTACTTC.

This chain joins TRBV1 and TRBJ2-1; the D segment call TRBD2 is taken from the table without a DNA check. TRBV1 is labeled a pseudogene. The CDR3 has 16 residues. The CDR3 nucleotides read TGCACCAGCAGCCAAGCCCCAGCGGGTCCGACTAATGAGCAGTTCTTC. This gives the protein CTSSQAPAGPTNEQFF.

This chain uses TRBV4-2 with TRBJ1-3; 8 bases fit TRBD1. CDR3 length: 19 residues. Germline trimming cut 1 base from V and 0 bases from J; bases unmatched to any gene: 11. Germline-derived CDR1 and CDR2 are LGHNA and YNFKEQ. CDR3 in amino acids: CASSQARDRWYFSGNTIYF. The CDR3 DNA follows: TGTGCCAGCAGCCAAGCTCGGGACAGGTGGTACTTCTCTGGAAACACCATATATTTT.

This chain links TRBV11-3 with TRBJ2-7; a weak D match, TRBD1 (5 bases). CDR1 and CDR2 (germline): SGHNT, YENEEA. The CDR3 is made up of 13 amino acids. V was shortened by 5 bases and J by 1 base, with 9 bases between the two germline ends. The CDR3 protein is CASSQRGSYEQYF. DNA for the CDR3: TGTGCCAGCAGCCAAAGGGGTTCCTACGAGCAGTACTTC.

V gene TRBV19 combines with J gene TRBJ1-1; D ambiguous. The CDR3 loop spans 12 amino acids. CDR1 and CDR2 (germline): LNHDA, SQIVND (reference sequence). With 6 bases removed from V and 1 base from J, the gap between germline ends came to 6 bases. CDR3 sequence (DNA): TGTGCCAGTAGCACAGCGAACACTGAAGCTTTCTTT. Residues: CASSTANTEAFF. Drawing the rest from reference TRBV19 and TRBJ1-1, the complete variable domain is DGGITQSPKYLFRKEGQNVTLSCEQNLNHDAMYWYRQDPGQGLRLIYYSQIVNDFQKGDIAEGYSVSREKKESFPLTVTSAQKNPTAFYLCASSTANTEAFFGQGTRLTVV.

The chain uses TRBV7-7 and TRBJ2-1; D is uncertain. Per the germline V gene, CDR1 is SSHAT and CDR2 is FNYEAQ (reference sequence). Trimming removed 1 base at V and 0 bases at J, with 10 bases between. This CDR3 is 16 amino acids long. The CDR3 nucleotides are TGTGCCAGCAGCTTAGATTCGGGTGCCTCCTACAATGAGCAGTTCTTC. Translated: CASSLDSGASYNEQFF.